One and the same sample provided the 17 T cell receptor beta chains below, sequenced in a study of identifying expanded T cells in peripheral blood. Assay: immunoSEQ multiplex PCR; the TCRdb copy retains only in-frame clones and omits some. The sample includes 100,000 to 150,000 clones, approximately 86% of them seen just once. Sequencing was performed on blood. These receptors originate from a person aged 18 to 70 in good health.

This clone was picked up a small number of times. The V gene is TRBV27, the J gene TRBJ2-3, with D perhaps TRBD1 (5 bases). The CDR3 covers 14 residues. Germline V gene lookup returns CDR1 MNHEY and CDR2 SMNVEV (reference sequence). V was shortened by 4 bases and J by 2 bases, with 10 bases between the two germline ends. Here the CDR3 DNA reads TGTGCCAGCAGTTGGGGCAGCAACACAGATACGCAGTATTTT. It is translated as CASSWGSNTDTQYF.

The chain carries TRBV14 and TRBJ2-3, with a possible D match to TRBD2 (6 bases). CDR3 length: 14 amino acids. Between the trimmed V and J ends, which lost 3 bases and 5 bases, there was a span of 12 bases. CDR1 and CDR2 from the germline V gene are SGHDN and FVKESK. This CDR3 reads CASSQALAGDTQYF. The CDR3 DNA is TGTGCCAGCAGCCAGGCACTAGCAGGAGATACGCAGTATTTT.

The chain combines TRBV27 with TRBJ2-7; D not certain. This CDR3 comprises 13 residues. Germline assignment: CDR1 MNHEY and CDR2 SMNVEV (reference sequence). Trimming pared 3 bases from V and 0 bases from J, leaving 6 bases between. CDR3 amino acids: CASSLGISYEQYF. In DNA form, the CDR3 reads TGTGCCAGCAGTTTGGGCATCTCCTACGAGCAGTACTTC.

Here the CDR3 DNA reads TGTGCCAGCAGCGTAGGGGGCATGAGTGCGGATACGCAGTATTTT. Its protein is CASSVGGMSADTQYF. The chain is built from TRBV7-8 and TRBJ2-3; 7 bases line up with TRBD1. Germline V gives CDR1 SGHVS, CDR2 FQNEAQ. The CDR3 runs 15 residues. The J segment lost 6 bases and the V segment lost 5 bases, leaving 11 bases of the junction unmatched.

The chain combines TRBV6-1 with TRBJ2-2; 9 nucleotides align to TRBD1. Germline values: CDR1 MNHNS, CDR2 SASEGT. The CDR3 consists of 15 residues. With V trimmed by 5 bases and J by 7 bases, 8 bases remained unmatched. CDR3: CASSIGTGLVGELFF. The CDR3 DNA sequence: TGTGCCAGCAGTATTGGGACAGGGTTAGTCGGGGAGCTGTTTTTT.

The V and J genes are TRBV28 and TRBJ2-3; D might be TRBD1 or TRBD2, each matching 5 bases. The germline V and J ends were trimmed by 6 bases and 0 bases, with 13 bases remaining between them. Germline lookup yields CDR1 MDHEN and CDR2 SYDVKM. This CDR3 spans 15 amino acids. The CDR3 coding sequence is TGTGCCAGCAGCGAGTGGGGCGGGAGCACAGATACGCAGTATTTT. Protein sequence: CASSEWGGSTDTQYF.

This clone came up a few times. The sample contains more than one DNA sequence encoding this CDR3. J is TRBJ2-7 and V is TRBV5-1; D gene uncertain. This CDR3 comprises 13 residues. V was pared by 0 bases and J by 3 bases, with 7 bases between. CDR1 and CDR2 (germline): SGHRS, YFSETQ. CDR3 sequence reads: CASSLERYYEQYF. The CDR3 coding sequence is TGCGCCAGCAGCTTGGAGAGATACTACGAGCAGTACTTC.

The V gene is TRBV21-1, the J gene TRBJ2-2; no check of the table's D call, TRBD2, against the DNA was made. TRBV21-1 is termed a pseudogene. The CDR3 has 13 amino acids. The CDR3 sequence is CASSKGSAGELFF. The CDR3 DNA sequence: TGTGCCAGCAGCAAAGGCTCGGCCGGGGAGCTGTTTTTT.

CDR3 coding DNA: TGTGCCAGCAGCTTAGATCCGGGGCCCGAAGCTTTCTTT. This codes for CASSLDPGPEAFF. This rearrangement joins TRBV7-9 to TRBJ1-1; a weak D match, TRBD1 (5 bases). V lost 1 base to trimming and J lost 8 bases, with 11 bases between them. CDR3 length equals 13 residues. Germline V gives CDR1 SEHNR, CDR2 FQNEAQ (reference sequence).

The chain couples TRBV4-3 to TRBJ1-6; tentatively, D is TRBD1 (5 bases). V dropped 1 base and J dropped 2 bases, with 12 bases sitting between them. CDR1 and CDR2 (germline): LGHNA, YSLEER. CDR3 length: 17 residues. The CDR3 is CASSQGGGSTYNSPLHF. The CDR3 nucleotides are TGCGCCAGCAGCCAAGGTGGGGGGAGCACCTATAATTCACCCCTCCACTTT.

The rearrangement uses TRBV6-5 and TRBJ2-2; no definite D call. V lost 0 bases and J lost 3, with 5 bases in between. Germline CDR1 and CDR2: MNHEY and SVGAGI. This CDR3 region has 14 residues. The CDR3 nucleotides read TGTGCCAGCAGTTACTCCCGGGACACCGGGGAGCTGTTTTTT. Translated, it gives CASSYSRDTGELFF.

The rearrangement uses TRBV5-1 and TRBJ2-1; TRBD2 matches 7 bases. Germline values: CDR1 SGHRS, CDR2 YFSETQ. With 1 base clipped from V and 4 bases from J, the junction kept 5 bases outside the gene matches. CDR3 length: 15 amino acids. For the CDR3, the DNA is TGCGCCAGCAGCTTGTCCCTAGCGGATTACAATGAGCAGTTCTTC. Its protein product is CASSLSLADYNEQFF. The full variable domain, completed using reference TRBV5-1 and TRBJ2-1, is KAGVTQTPRYLIKTRGQQVTLSCSPISGHRSVSWYQQTPGQGLQFLFEYFSETQRNKGNFPGRFSGRQFSNSRSEMNVSTLELGDSALYLCASSLSLADYNEQFFGPGTRLTVL.

This chain links TRBV6-5 with TRBJ2-3; D uncertain. Germline CDR1 MNHEY, CDR2 SVGAGI. The CDR3 has 15 residues. V gave up 4 bases and J gave up 1 base, with 12 bases separating them. The CDR3 is CASSSGGWGTDTQYF. The DNA for the CDR3 is TGTGCCAGCAGTTCCGGCGGATGGGGCACAGATACGCAGTATTTT.

This clone was recorded once. This chain connects TRBV29-1 to TRBJ2-1; weak D call: TRBD1 (7 bases). Germline V gives CDR1 SQVTM, CDR2 ANQGSEA. V was shortened by 4 bases and J by 6 bases, with 13 bases between the two germline ends. The CDR3 is 13 residues long. CDR3 bases: TGCAGCGTTGTGGCAGGGGGAGGCAATGAGCAGTTCTTC. Its translation is CSVVAGGGNEQFF.

The V and J genes are TRBV7-6 and TRBJ2-7; 9 nucleotides agree with TRBD1. CDR1 and CDR2 (germline): SGHVS, FNYEAQ. This CDR3 is 13 amino acids long. V shed 5 bases, J shed 6 bases, and the junction held 5 bases outside the gene matches. The CDR3 DNA sequence: TGTGCCAGCAGCACCGGGACAGGGTCCGAGCAGTACTTC. It is translated as CASSTGTGSEQYF.

The chain joins TRBV2 to TRBJ1-6; no clear D. The CDR3 is made up of 14 amino acids. Trimming shortened V by 6 bases and J by 1 base, and 7 bases separated the two germline ends. Germline CDR1 and CDR2: SNHLY and FYNNEI. The CDR3 here is CASSRGSYNSPLHF. DNA of the CDR3: TGTGCCAGCAGCCGGGGATCCTATAATTCACCCCTCCACTTT.

This chain connects TRBV6-6 to TRBJ1-1, with a possible D match to TRBD1 (5 bases). The V and J ends lost 5 bases and 1 base respectively, with 14 bases between them. The CDR3 contains 15 residues. Looked up from germline, CDR1 is MNHNY and CDR2 is SVGAGI (reference sequence). CDR3 nucleotide sequence: TGTGCCAGCAGTCCGAGGGGTTTGGGGAACACTGAAGCTTTCTTT. It translates to CASSPRGLGNTEAFF.